Sequencing of this T cell receptor (beta chain) was carried out in a study of regulatory T cells in long-lasting Graves disease. Study-level results: Gene preferences differed: TRBV28, TRBJ1-2, TRBJ2-5 in persistent cases.

Both iRepertoire HTBI primers and Arm-PCR of CDR3 regions were used to build the TCR beta libraries. TCRdb reprocessed the multiplex PCR reads via MiXCR and lists one record per CDR3 protein. This repertoire shows roughly 520,000 distinct CDR3 sequences, about 12% found once; its top ten account for roughly 8.9%. At least ten counts were recorded for this clonotype. Its antigen is not identified. The CDR3 extends over 13 amino acids. V dropped 2 bases and J dropped 1 base, with 6 bases sitting between them. CDR1 and CDR2 (germline): SGHDT, YYEEEE. Time point of the sample: newly diagnosed GD, antithyroid drugs for less than 3 months. Scientists built the TCR library using RNA that was extracted from PBMCs. Patients with Graves' disease were diagnosed by American Thyroid Association guidelines. The sample was also linked to a second study, of T cells in Graves' hyperthyroidism and ophthalmopathy. This second report adds: Exclusions: uncontrolled infection, other autoimmune disease, pregnancy, lactation.

This material consisted of peripheral blood mononuclear cells (PBMCs), taken at new diagnosis, from a patient treated with antithyroid drugs. The TCR comes from a woman in her thirties with Graves disease. V gene TRBV5-6 combines with J gene TRBJ1-1; no clear D gene. As DNA, the CDR3 is TGTGCCAGCAGCTTTGGACCGAACACTGAAGCTTTCTTT. The encoded protein is CASSFGPNTEAFF.